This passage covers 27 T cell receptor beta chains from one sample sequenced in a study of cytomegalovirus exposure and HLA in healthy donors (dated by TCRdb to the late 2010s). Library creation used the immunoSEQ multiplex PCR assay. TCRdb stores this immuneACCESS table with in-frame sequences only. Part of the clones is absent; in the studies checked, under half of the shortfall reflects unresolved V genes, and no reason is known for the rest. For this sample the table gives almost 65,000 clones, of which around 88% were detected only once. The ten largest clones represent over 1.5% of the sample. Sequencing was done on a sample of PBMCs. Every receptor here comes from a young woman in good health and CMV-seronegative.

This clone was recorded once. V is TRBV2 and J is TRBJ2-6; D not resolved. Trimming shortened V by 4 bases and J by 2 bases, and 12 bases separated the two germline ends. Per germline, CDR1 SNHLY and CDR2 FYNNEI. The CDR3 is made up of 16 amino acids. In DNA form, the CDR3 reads TGTGCCAGCAGTGTCTATAGAGGCCCTGGGGCCAACGTCCTGACTTTC. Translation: CASSVYRGPGANVLTF.

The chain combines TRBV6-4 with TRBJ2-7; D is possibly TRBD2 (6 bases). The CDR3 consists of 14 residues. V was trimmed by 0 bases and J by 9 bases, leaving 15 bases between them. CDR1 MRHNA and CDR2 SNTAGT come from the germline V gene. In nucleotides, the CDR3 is TGTGCCAGCAGTGACTCCTATGGGGACTTCGTGCAGTACTTC. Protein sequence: CASSDSYGDFVQYF.

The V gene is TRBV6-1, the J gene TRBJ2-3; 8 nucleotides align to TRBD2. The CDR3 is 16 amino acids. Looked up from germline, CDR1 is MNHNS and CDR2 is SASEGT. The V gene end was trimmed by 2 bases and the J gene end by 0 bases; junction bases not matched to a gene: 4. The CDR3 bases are TGTGCCAGCAGTGAAACGGGGGGGCCTAGCACAGATACGCAGTATTTT. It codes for CASSETGGPSTDTQYF.

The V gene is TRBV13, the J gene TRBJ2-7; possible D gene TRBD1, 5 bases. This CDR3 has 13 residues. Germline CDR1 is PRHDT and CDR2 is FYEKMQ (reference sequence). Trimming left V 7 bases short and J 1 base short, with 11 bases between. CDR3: CASTGPGSYEQYF. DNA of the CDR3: TGTGCCAGCACAGGGCCGGGTTCCTACGAGCAGTACTTC.

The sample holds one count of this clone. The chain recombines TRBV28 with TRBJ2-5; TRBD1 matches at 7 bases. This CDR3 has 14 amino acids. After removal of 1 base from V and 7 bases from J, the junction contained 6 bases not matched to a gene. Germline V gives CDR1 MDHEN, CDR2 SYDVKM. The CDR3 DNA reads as TGTGCCAGCAGTTTATCAGGGACAGAAGGGACCCAGTACTTC. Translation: CASSLSGTEGTQYF.

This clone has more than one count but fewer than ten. Here the CDR3 reads CASSSWPHYEQYF. The CDR3 DNA sequence: TGTGCCAGTAGTTCGTGGCCTCACTACGAGCAGTACTTC. The chain couples TRBV19 to TRBJ2-7; D is unclear. The CDR3 spans 13 residues. V was pared by 5 bases and J by 3 bases, with 11 bases between. Germline V lookup: CDR1 LNHDA, CDR2 SQIVND (reference sequence).

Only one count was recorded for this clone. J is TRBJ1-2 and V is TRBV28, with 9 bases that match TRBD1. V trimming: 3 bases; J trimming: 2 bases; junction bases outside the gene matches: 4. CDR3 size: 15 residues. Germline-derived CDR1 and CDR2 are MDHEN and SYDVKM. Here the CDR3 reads CASSFIGTGNYGYTF. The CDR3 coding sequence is TGTGCCAGCAGTTTTATTGGGACAGGGAACTATGGCTACACCTTC.

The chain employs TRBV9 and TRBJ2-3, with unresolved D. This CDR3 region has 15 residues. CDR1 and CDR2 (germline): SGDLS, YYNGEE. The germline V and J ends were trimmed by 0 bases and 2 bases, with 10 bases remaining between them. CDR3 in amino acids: CASSVGYVATDTQYF. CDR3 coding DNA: TGTGCCAGCAGCGTAGGGTACGTAGCCACAGATACGCAGTATTTT.

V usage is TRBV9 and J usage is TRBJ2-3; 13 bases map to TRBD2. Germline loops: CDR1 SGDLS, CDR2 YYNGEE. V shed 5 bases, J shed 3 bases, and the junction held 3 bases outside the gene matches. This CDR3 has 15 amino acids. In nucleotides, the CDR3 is TGTGCCAGCAGTCGACTAGCGGGAGGTACAGATACGCAGTATTTT. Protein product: CASSRLAGGTDTQYF.

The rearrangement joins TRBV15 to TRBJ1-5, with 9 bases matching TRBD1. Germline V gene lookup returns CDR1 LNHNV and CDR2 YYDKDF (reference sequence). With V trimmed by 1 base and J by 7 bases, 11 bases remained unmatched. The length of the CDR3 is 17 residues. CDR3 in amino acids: CATSRGLGQGIPQPQHF. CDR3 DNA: TGTGCCACCAGCAGAGGGCTGGGACAGGGAATCCCCCAGCCCCAGCATTTT. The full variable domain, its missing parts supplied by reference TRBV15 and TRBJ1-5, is DAMVIQNPRYQVTQFGKPVTLSCSQTLNHNVMYWYQQKSSQAPKLLFHYYDKDFNNEADTPDNFQSRRPNTSFCFLDIRSPGLGDTAMYLCATSRGLGQGIPQPQHFGDGTRLSIL.

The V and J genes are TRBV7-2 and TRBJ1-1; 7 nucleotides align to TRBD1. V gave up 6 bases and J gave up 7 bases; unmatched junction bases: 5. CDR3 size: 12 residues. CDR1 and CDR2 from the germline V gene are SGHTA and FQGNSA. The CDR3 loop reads CASRFTGVEAFF. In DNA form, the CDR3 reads TGTGCCAGCAGGTTTACAGGGGTTGAAGCTTTCTTT.

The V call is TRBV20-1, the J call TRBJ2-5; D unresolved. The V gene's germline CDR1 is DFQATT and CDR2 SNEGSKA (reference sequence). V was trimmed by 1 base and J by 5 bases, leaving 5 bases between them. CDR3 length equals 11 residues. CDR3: CSARGRETQYF. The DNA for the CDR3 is TGCAGTGCTAGAGGCCGGGAGACCCAGTACTTC.

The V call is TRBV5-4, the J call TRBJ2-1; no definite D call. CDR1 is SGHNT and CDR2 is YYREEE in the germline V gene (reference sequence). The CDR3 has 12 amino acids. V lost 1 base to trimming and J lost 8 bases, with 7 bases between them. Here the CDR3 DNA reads TGTGCCAGCAGCTTGCCTCGGGATGAGCAGTTCTTC. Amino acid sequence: CASSLPRDEQFF.

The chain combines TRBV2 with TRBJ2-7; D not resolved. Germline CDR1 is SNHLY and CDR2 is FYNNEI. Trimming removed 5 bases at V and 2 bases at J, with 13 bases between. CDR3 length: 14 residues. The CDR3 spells CASSITRNTYEQYF. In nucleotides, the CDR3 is TGTGCCAGCAGTATAACGCGGAACACCTACGAGCAGTACTTC.

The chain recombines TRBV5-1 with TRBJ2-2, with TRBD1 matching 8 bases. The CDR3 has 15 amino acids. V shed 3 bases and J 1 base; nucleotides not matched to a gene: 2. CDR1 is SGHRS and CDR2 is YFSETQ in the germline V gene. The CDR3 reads CASSWGQVNTGELFF. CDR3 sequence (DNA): TGCGCCAGCAGCTGGGGACAGGTGAACACCGGGGAGCTGTTTTTT.

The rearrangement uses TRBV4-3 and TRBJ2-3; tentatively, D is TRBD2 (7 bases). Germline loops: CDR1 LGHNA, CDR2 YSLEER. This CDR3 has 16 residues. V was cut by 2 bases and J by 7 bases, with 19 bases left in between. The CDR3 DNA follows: TGCGCCAGCAGCCAACTGTATTGGGCGGGGGCTCATACGCAGTATTTT. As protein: CASSQLYWAGAHTQYF.

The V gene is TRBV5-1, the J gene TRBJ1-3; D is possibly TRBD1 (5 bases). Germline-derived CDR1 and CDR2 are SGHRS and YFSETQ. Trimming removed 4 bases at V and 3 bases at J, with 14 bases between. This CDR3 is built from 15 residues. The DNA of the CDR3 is TGCGCCAGCAGCCACGCGGAGGGGCTTGGAAACACCATATATTTT. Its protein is CASSHAEGLGNTIYF.

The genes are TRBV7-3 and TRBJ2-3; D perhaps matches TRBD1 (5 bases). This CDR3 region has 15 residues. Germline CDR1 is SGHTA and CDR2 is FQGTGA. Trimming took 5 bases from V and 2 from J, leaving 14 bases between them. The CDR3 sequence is CASSPALGPTDTQYF. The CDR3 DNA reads TGTGCCAGCAGCCCGGCACTGGGGCCCACAGATACGCAGTATTTT.

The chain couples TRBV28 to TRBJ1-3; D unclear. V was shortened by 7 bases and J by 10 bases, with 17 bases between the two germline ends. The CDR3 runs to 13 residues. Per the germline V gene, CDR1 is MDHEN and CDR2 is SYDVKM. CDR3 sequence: CASTRTLVQTIYF. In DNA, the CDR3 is TGTGCCAGCACCCGGACTCTCGTCCAAACCATATATTTT. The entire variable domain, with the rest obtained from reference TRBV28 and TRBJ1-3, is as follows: DVKVTQSSRYLVKRTGEKVFLECVQDMDHENMFWYRQDPGLGLRLIYFSYDVKMKEKGDIPEGYSVSREKKERFSLILESASTNQTSMYLCASTRTLVQTIYFGEGSWLTVV.

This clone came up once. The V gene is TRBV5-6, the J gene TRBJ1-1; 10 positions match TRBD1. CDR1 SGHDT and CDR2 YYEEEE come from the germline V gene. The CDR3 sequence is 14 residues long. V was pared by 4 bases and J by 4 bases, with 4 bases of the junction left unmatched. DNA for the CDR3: TGTGCCAGCAGCGGGGACAGGGGAGGCACTGAAGCTTTCTTT. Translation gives CASSGDRGGTEAFF.

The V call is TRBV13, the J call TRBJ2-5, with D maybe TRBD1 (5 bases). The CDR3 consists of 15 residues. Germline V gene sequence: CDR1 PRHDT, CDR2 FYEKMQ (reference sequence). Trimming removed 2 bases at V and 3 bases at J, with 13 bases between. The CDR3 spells CASSLRSQGKETQYF. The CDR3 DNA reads TGTGCCAGCAGCTTACGGTCGCAGGGTAAAGAGACCCAGTACTTC. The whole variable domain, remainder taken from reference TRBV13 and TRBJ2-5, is AAGVIQSPRHLIKEKRETATLKCYPIPRHDTVYWYQQGPGQDPQFLISFYEKMQSDKGSIPDRFSAQQFSDYHSELNMSSLELGDSALYFCASSLRSQGKETQYFGPGTRLLVL.

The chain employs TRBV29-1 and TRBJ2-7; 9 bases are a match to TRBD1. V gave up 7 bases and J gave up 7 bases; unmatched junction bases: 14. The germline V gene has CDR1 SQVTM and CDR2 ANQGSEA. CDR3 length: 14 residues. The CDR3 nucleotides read TGCAGCGCCCTTGACAGGGGGTATCGTCGGGAGCAGTACTTC. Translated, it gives CSALDRGYRREQYF.

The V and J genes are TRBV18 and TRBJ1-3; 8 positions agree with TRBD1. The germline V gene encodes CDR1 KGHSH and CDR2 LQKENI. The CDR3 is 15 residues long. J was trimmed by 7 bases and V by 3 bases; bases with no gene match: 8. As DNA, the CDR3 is TGTGCCAGCTCACCCGGACAGGGATTATGGAACACCATATATTTT. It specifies CASSPGQGLWNTIYF.

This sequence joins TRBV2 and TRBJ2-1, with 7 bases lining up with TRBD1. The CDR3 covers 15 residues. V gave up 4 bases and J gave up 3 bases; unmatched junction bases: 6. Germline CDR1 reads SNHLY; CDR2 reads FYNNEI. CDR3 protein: CASSADRTNYNEQFF. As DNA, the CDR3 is TGTGCCAGCAGTGCGGACAGGACGAACTACAATGAGCAGTTCTTC.

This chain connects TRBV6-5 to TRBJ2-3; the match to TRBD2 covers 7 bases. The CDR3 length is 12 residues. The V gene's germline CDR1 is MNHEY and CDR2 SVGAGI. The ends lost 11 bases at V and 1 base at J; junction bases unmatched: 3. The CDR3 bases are TGTGCCGTTGGGGGGGGCACAGATACGCAGTATTTT. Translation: CAVGGGTDTQYF.

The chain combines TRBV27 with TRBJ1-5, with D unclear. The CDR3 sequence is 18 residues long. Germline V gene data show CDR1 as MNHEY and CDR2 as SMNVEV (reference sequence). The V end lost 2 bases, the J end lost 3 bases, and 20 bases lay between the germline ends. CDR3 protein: CASSLALSGSIINQPQHF. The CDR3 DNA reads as TGTGCCAGCAGTTTAGCCCTTAGCGGCAGCATCATCAATCAGCCCCAGCATTTT.

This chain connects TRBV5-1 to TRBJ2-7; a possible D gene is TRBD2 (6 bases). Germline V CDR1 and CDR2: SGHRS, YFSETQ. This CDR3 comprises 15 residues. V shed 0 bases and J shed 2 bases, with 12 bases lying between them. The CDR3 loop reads CASSLAGGAPYEQYF. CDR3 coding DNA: TGCGCCAGCAGCTTGGCCGGCGGGGCCCCCTACGAGCAGTACTTC.